This is a list of T cell receptor beta chains from one sample in a study of CD8 T cells in Susac syndrome. TCRdb independently ran MiXCR on the immunoSEQ multiplex PCR reads; one entry per CDR3 protein. Of under 150,000 distinct CDR3 sequences listed, over 80% are singletons. The sample was CD8+ T cells from PBMCs. These receptor sequences come from a human donor with multiple sclerosis. Both conserved end residues are part of each CDR3. Each record gives: clone size, J gene, D gene, V gene, CDR3 DNA, CDR3 protein. A D gene is named only where the DNA matches it firmly. Not every row has a clone size; where given, it reads once, few, many or a size class.

abundance: .; j_gene: TRBJ1-1; d_gene: TRBD1; v_gene: TRBV11-2; CDR3nt: TGTGCCAGCAGCTTCCTCGACAGGGTGGAGACTGAAGCTTTCTTT; CDR3aa: CASSFLDRVETEAFF
abundance: few; j_gene: TRBJ2-7; d_gene: .; v_gene: TRBV7-9; CDR3nt: TGTGCCAGCAGCTTAGGAGGGCTAGCCTACGAGCAGTACTTC; CDR3aa: CASSLGGLAYEQYF
abundance: .; j_gene: TRBJ2-1; d_gene: TRBD2; v_gene: TRBV9; CDR3nt: TGTGCCAGCACGTACGGGAGGGCCCCGATCATTGAGCAGTTCTTC; CDR3aa: CASTYGRAPIIEQFF
abundance: .; j_gene: TRBJ2-1; d_gene: TRBD2; v_gene: TRBV10-3; CDR3nt: TGTGCCATCAGTGATCAGCGGGAGTGGTACAATGAGCAGTTCTTC; CDR3aa: CAISDQREWYNEQFF
abundance: few; j_gene: TRBJ2-2; d_gene: .; v_gene: TRBV13; CDR3nt: TGTGCCAGCAGCGGAGGGGGGAACACCGGGGAGCTGTTTTTT; CDR3aa: CASSGGGNTGELFF
abundance: .; j_gene: TRBJ2-3; d_gene: TRBD2; v_gene: TRBV12-3/TRBV12-4; CDR3nt: TGTGCCAGCAGACACCCAGGACTAGCGGGAACGGATACGCAGTATTTT; CDR3aa: CASRHPGLAGTDTQYF
abundance: .; j_gene: TRBJ1-2; d_gene: .; v_gene: TRBV5-1; CDR3nt: TGCGCCAGCAGCTTGGCCTGGGGGGGAGATAATGGCTACACCTTC; CDR3aa: CASSLAWGGDNGYTF
abundance: .; j_gene: TRBJ1-1; d_gene: TRBD1; v_gene: TRBV30; CDR3nt: TGTGCCTGGAGCCCTGGACAGGGAATGTTGAACACTGAAGCTTTCTTT; CDR3aa: CAWSPGQGMLNTEAFF
abundance: .; j_gene: TRBJ1-6; d_gene: .; v_gene: TRBV20-1; CDR3nt: TGCAGTCCTCTAGAATCAGGGGTTAATTCACCCCTCCACTTT; CDR3aa: CSPLESGVNSPLHF
abundance: .; j_gene: TRBJ1-1; d_gene: .; v_gene: TRBV14; CDR3nt: TGTGCCAGCAGCTACGGGCTCCTGGATGCTTTCTTT; CDR3aa: CASSYGLLDAFF
abundance: .; j_gene: TRBJ2-1; d_gene: .; v_gene: TRBV7-9; CDR3nt: TGTGCCAGCAGTCGACTTGGGCAACCCCCCATGGGCTACAATGAGCAGTTCTTC; CDR3aa: CASSRLGQPPMGYNEQFF
abundance: .; j_gene: TRBJ1-2; d_gene: .; v_gene: TRBV2; CDR3nt: TGTGCCAGCAGGCCCGAACCGGGACATGTGGAACACACCTTC; CDR3aa: CASRPEPGHVEHTF
abundance: .; j_gene: TRBJ1-1; d_gene: TRBD1; v_gene: TRBV12-3/TRBV12-4; CDR3nt: TGTGCCAGCAGTTTGGTAGGGGCAGGGGGCACTGAAGCTTTCTTT; CDR3aa: CASSLVGAGGTEAFF
abundance: .; j_gene: TRBJ2-3; d_gene: .; v_gene: TRBV25-1; CDR3nt: TGTGCCAGCAGTGAATTTAACACAGATACGCAGTATTTT; CDR3aa: CASSEFNTDTQYF
abundance: .; j_gene: TRBJ1-2; d_gene: TRBD1; v_gene: TRBV9; CDR3nt: TGTGCCAGCAGCGACTCCGTCTACAGGGGCGGCTATGGCTACACCTTC; CDR3aa: CASSDSVYRGGYGYTF
abundance: few; j_gene: TRBJ2-1; d_gene: .; v_gene: TRBV6-1; CDR3nt: TGTGCCAGCAGTGGGGGGAGGTCCGTTGAGCAGTTCTTC; CDR3aa: CASSGGRSVEQFF
abundance: .; j_gene: TRBJ1-5; d_gene: TRBD1; v_gene: TRBV27; CDR3nt: TGTGCCAGCAGTCCGGGGGACAGCTTATTCAATCAGCCCCAGCATTTT; CDR3aa: CASSPGDSLFNQPQHF
abundance: .; j_gene: TRBJ2-2; d_gene: TRBD2; v_gene: TRBV12-3/TRBV12-4; CDR3nt: TGTGCCAGCAGTTTGCCTAGCGGGAGTGTTGTCGGGGAGCTGTTTTTT; CDR3aa: CASSLPSGSVVGELFF
abundance: once; j_gene: TRBJ1-2; d_gene: .; v_gene: TRBV19; CDR3nt: TGTGCCAGAACCCACGGGGACCGAAACTATGGCTACACCTTC; CDR3aa: CARTHGDRNYGYTF
abundance: .; j_gene: TRBJ1-5; d_gene: .; v_gene: TRBV6-1; CDR3nt: TGTGCCAGCAGTGAATTGGTGGGAACTTATAGCAATCAGCCCCAGCATTTT; CDR3aa: CASSELVGTYSNQPQHF
abundance: .; j_gene: TRBJ1-2; d_gene: TRBD1; v_gene: TRBV5-6; CDR3nt: TGTGCCAGCAGCCCGGAATCGACAGGGGGGGTAGGCTACACCTTC; CDR3aa: CASSPESTGGVGYTF
abundance: .; j_gene: TRBJ1-2; d_gene: .; v_gene: TRBV27; CDR3nt: TGTGCCAGCAGCGGGGGGCCTATCTATGGCTACACCTTC; CDR3aa: CASSGGPIYGYTF
abundance: .; j_gene: TRBJ1-2; d_gene: .; v_gene: TRBV25-1; CDR3nt: TGTGCCAGCAGTGAAGGGGGCGGAGATAACTATGGCTACACCTTC; CDR3aa: CASSEGGGDNYGYTF
abundance: .; j_gene: TRBJ2-1; d_gene: TRBD2; v_gene: TRBV6-1; CDR3nt: TGTGCCAGCAGTACCCCCCAGACTAGCGGGATTAATGAGCAGTTCTTC; CDR3aa: CASSTPQTSGINEQFF
abundance: once; j_gene: TRBJ2-2; d_gene: TRBD2; v_gene: TRBV27; CDR3nt: TGTGCCAGCAGTCCCTGGGGGGGCGGGGAGCTGTTTTTT; CDR3aa: CASSPWGGGELFF
abundance: .; j_gene: TRBJ1-2; d_gene: .; v_gene: TRBV7-9; CDR3nt: TGTGCCAGCAGGGACGGACACAAAGACTATGGCTACACCTTC; CDR3aa: CASRDGHKDYGYTF
abundance: .; j_gene: TRBJ1-1; d_gene: .; v_gene: TRBV12-3/TRBV12-4; CDR3nt: TGTGCCAGCAGTTTATTGGGGGGTCCTTCCGAAGCTTTCTTT; CDR3aa: CASSLLGGPSEAFF
abundance: .; j_gene: TRBJ1-2; d_gene: TRBD1; v_gene: TRBV7-6; CDR3nt: TGTGCCAGCAGCTCCTCGGACAGGACAGATGGCTACACCTTC; CDR3aa: CASSSSDRTDGYTF
abundance: .; j_gene: TRBJ1-2; d_gene: .; v_gene: TRBV7-2; CDR3nt: TGTGCCAGCAGCACCCTAGTATCCTCTGGGGGCTACACCTTC; CDR3aa: CASSTLVSSGGYTF
abundance: .; j_gene: TRBJ1-5; d_gene: .; v_gene: TRBV24-1; CDR3nt: TGTGCCACCAGTGAGAGGACAGTTAGCAATCAGCCCCAGCATTTT; CDR3aa: CATSERTVSNQPQHF
abundance: .; j_gene: TRBJ2-7; d_gene: TRBD1; v_gene: TRBV6-1; CDR3nt: TGTGCCAGCAGCCCGGACAGGTTCGACTACGAGCAGTACTTC; CDR3aa: CASSPDRFDYEQYF
abundance: few; j_gene: TRBJ2-3; d_gene: .; v_gene: TRBV2; CDR3nt: TGTGCCAGCAGGGGGGACACAGATACGCAGTATTTT; CDR3aa: CASRGDTDTQYF
abundance: .; j_gene: TRBJ2-1; d_gene: .; v_gene: TRBV24-1; CDR3nt: TGTGCCACCTCCGAAGTTAGCTCCTACAATGAGCAGTTCTTC; CDR3aa: CATSEVSSYNEQFF
abundance: few; j_gene: TRBJ1-1; d_gene: .; v_gene: TRBV6-1; CDR3nt: TGTGCCAGCGGGGGGGACATGAACACTGAAGCTTTCTTT; CDR3aa: CASGGDMNTEAFF
abundance: .; j_gene: TRBJ2-7; d_gene: .; v_gene: TRBV21-1; CDR3nt: TGTGCCAGCAGCGCCTCCTCCTACGAGCAGTACTTC; CDR3aa: CASSASSYEQYF
abundance: once; j_gene: TRBJ2-1; d_gene: .; v_gene: TRBV4-1; CDR3nt: TGCGCCAGCAGACTCCTTGGGGGGTACAATGAGCAGTTCTTC; CDR3aa: CASRLLGGYNEQFF
abundance: .; j_gene: TRBJ2-1; d_gene: TRBD2; v_gene: TRBV7-8; CDR3nt: TGTGCCAGCAGCTCAAGACCCCTAGCGGGAGGATACAATGAGCAGTTCTTC; CDR3aa: CASSSRPLAGGYNEQFF
abundance: .; j_gene: TRBJ2-7; d_gene: .; v_gene: TRBV15; CDR3nt: TGTGCCACCAGCAGAGATCGAAAGGGATACTCCTACGAGCAGTACTTC; CDR3aa: CATSRDRKGYSYEQYF
abundance: .; j_gene: TRBJ1-3; d_gene: .; v_gene: TRBV2; CDR3nt: TGTGCCAGCAGGGAGGACGGCTTCTCTGGAAACACCATATATTTT; CDR3aa: CASREDGFSGNTIYF
abundance: .; j_gene: TRBJ2-3; d_gene: .; v_gene: TRBV7-6; CDR3nt: TGTGCCAGCAGCGGGACGGCGGGGGCGGGGGATACGCAGTATTTT; CDR3aa: CASSGTAGAGDTQYF